The rows below give T cell receptor beta chains drawn from one sample of a study of shared clonotypes between healthy human individuals. Using immunoSEQ multiplex PCR, the repertoire was profiled, and TCRdb retains in-frame clones only, with some absent. The sample includes around 2.5 million clones, 80% to 95% of them seen just once. The sequenced sample consisted of naive CD4+ T cells from PBMCs. The receptor source for this set is a man between 18 and 35 years old in good health. Some clones in this sample may be carry-over from other donors' samples. Each CDR3 is given with its conserved first and last residue. D genes are given only for firm matches. Clone size is given for some rows only: seen once, a few or many times, or a class if the clone is expanded.

d_gene	v_gene	j_gene	abundance	CDR3aa	CDR3nt
TRBD1	TRBV18	TRBJ2-7	NA	CASSPPGTGVYEQYF	TGTGCCAGCTCACCTCCCGGGACAGGGGTCTACGAGCAGTACTTC
TRBD1	TRBV9	TRBJ1-3	few	CASREQGADTIYF	TGTGCCAGCAGAGAACAGGGGGCAGACACCATATATTTT
NA	TRBV7-9	TRBJ2-7	NA	CASSLDGGYTYEQYF	TGTGCCAGCAGCTTAGATGGGGGTTATACCTACGAGCAGTACTTC
NA	TRBV11-2	TRBJ1-1	NA	CASSPGVNTEAFF	TGTGCCAGCAGCCCCGGGGTAAACACTGAAGCTTTCTTT
NA	TRBV19	TRBJ2-2	NA	CASSRTGELFF	TGTGCCAGTAGTAGAACCGGGGAGCTGTTTTTT
NA	TRBV18	TRBJ1-1	NA	CASSPSMNTEAFF	TGTGCCAGCTCACCATCAATGAACACTGAAGCTTTCTTT
TRBD1	TRBV18	TRBJ1-1	NA	CASSPGTGGPSPEAFF	TGTGCCAGCTCACCCGGGACAGGGGGGCCCTCCCCTGAAGCTTTCTTT
NA	TRBV7-8	TRBJ1-2	NA	CASSGAIGGWRSSGYTF	TGTGCCAGCAGCGGGGCAATTGGAGGGTGGAGATCGAGTGGCTACACCTTC
NA	TRBV4-1	TRBJ1-2	NA	CASSQDPFRGYTF	TGCGCCAGCAGCCAAGATCCATTTAGGGGCTACACCTTC
NA	TRBV21-1	TRBJ1-4	NA	CASSPAGVGEREKLFF	TGTGCCAGCAGCCCAGCGGGGGTGGGGGAACGTGAAAAACTGTTTTTT
NA	TRBV5-1	TRBJ2-3	NA	CASSLDFGKGTDTQYF	TGCGCCAGCAGCTTGGATTTCGGGAAGGGGACAGATACGCAGTATTTT
TRBD1	TRBV29-1	TRBJ2-3	NA	CSVGGTVTDTQYF	TGCAGCGTTGGGGGGACAGTCACAGATACGCAGTATTTT
NA	TRBV18	TRBJ1-2	once	CASSPTGPYGYTF	TGTGCCAGCTCACCGACAGGACCCTATGGCTACACCTTC
NA	TRBV9	TRBJ2-5	NA	CASSAGQQETQYF	TGTGCCAGCAGCGCCGGACAGCAAGAGACCCAGTACTTC
NA	TRBV5-6	TRBJ1-1	NA	CASSLDLNTEAFF	TGTGCCAGCAGCTTGGACCTGAACACTGAAGCTTTCTTT
TRBD2	TRBV11-2	TRBJ2-3	NA	CASSLGLGGDTQYF	TGTGCCAGCAGCCTGGGACTAGGAGGAGATACGCAGTATTTT
TRBD1	TRBV15	TRBJ2-7	once	CATSAGDRRLSYEQYF	TGTGCCACCAGCGCCGGGGACAGGCGCCTCTCCTACGAGCAGTACTTC
TRBD2	TRBV5-1	TRBJ2-3	NA	CASSLSREAGDTQYF	TGCGCCAGCAGCTTGTCGCGGGAGGCGGGAGATACGCAGTATTTT
TRBD1	TRBV28	TRBJ1-3	NA	CASSLGGTGAGNTIYF	TGTGCCAGCAGTTTAGGGGGGACAGGGGCTGGAAACACCATATATTTT
TRBD2	TRBV6-5	TRBJ2-3	NA	CASSASGGTQYF	TGTGCCAGCAGTGCCTCGGGGGGTACGCAGTATTTT
NA	TRBV30	TRBJ1-1	NA	CAWSPGGNTEAFF	TGTGCCTGGAGTCCGGGGGGGAACACTGAAGCTTTCTTT
TRBD2	TRBV25-1	TRBJ2-2	NA	CASSEAGGRTGELFF	TGTGCCAGCAGCGAAGCGGGAGGGCGGACCGGGGAGCTGTTTTTT
TRBD1	TRBV19	TRBJ2-1	NA	CASSPRDRVGEQFF	TGTGCCAGTAGTCCCCGGGACAGGGTCGGTGAGCAGTTCTTC
NA	TRBV5-4	TRBJ2-7	NA	CASSLAVTPGYEQYF	TGTGCCAGCAGCTTGGCGGTTACTCCGGGCTACGAGCAGTACTTC
NA	TRBV27	TRBJ2-7	NA	CASSSSARGGYEQYF	TGTGCCAGCAGTTCCTCCGCGAGAGGAGGGTACGAGCAGTACTTC
TRBD1	TRBV11-2	TRBJ2-2	once	CASSYNRGLAGELFF	TGTGCCAGCAGCTATAACAGGGGCTTGGCCGGGGAGCTGTTTTTT
TRBD1	TRBV11-3	TRBJ1-1	NA	CASSQTQGLEAFF	TGTGCCAGCAGCCAAACACAGGGGCTTGAAGCTTTCTTT
NA	TRBV4-1	TRBJ2-1	NA	CASSQDSVLRFNEQFF	TGCGCCAGCAGCCAGGATTCCGTCCTACGCTTCAATGAGCAGTTCTTC
NA	TRBV11-2	TRBJ1-2	NA	CASSLGGRWINYGYTF	TGTGCCAGCAGCCTAGGAGGTCGGTGGATTAACTATGGCTACACCTTC
TRBD1	TRBV6-4	TRBJ1-1	NA	CASSATGGYTEAFF	TGTGCCAGCAGTGCGACAGGGGGGTACACTGAAGCTTTCTTT
TRBD1	TRBV6-5	TRBJ2-5	NA	CASSRTGGRETQYF	TGTGCCAGCAGCCGGACAGGGGGCAGGGAGACCCAGTACTTC
TRBD1	TRBV6-4	TRBJ1-3	NA	CASSDSDRGEGNTIYF	TGTGCCAGCAGTGACTCGGACAGGGGGGAAGGAAACACCATATATTTT
NA	TRBV6-5	TRBJ2-7	NA	CASSSTGRQNYEQYF	TGTGCCAGCAGTTCCACGGGACGCCAGAACTACGAGCAGTACTTC
NA	TRBV11-3	TRBJ2-2	NA	CASSLGTGELFF	TGTGCCAGCAGCTTAGGTACCGGGGAGCTGTTTTTT
NA	TRBV28	TRBJ2-7	NA	CASSLGLGSYEQYF	TGTGCCAGCAGTTTAGGGCTGGGCTCATACGAGCAGTACTTC
TRBD1	TRBV10-2	TRBJ2-7	NA	CASSPTTGRFSEQYF	TGCGCCAGCAGCCCAACGACAGGGAGATTTTCCGAGCAGTACTTC
TRBD2	TRBV4-1	TRBJ2-3	NA	CASSQGSSGRNRATDTQYF	TGCGCCAGCAGCCAAGGTTCCAGCGGGAGAAATCGGGCCACAGATACGCAGTATTTT
NA	TRBV21-1	TRBJ1-2	once	CASSNDPRWGCYGYTF	TGTGCCAGCAGCAATGATCCCCGGTGGGGCTGCTATGGCTACACCTTC
TRBD2	TRBV5-1	TRBJ2-3	NA	CASSLAGSGFSDTQYF	TGCGCCAGCAGCTTGGCCGGTAGCGGGTTCTCAGATACGCAGTATTTT
TRBD1	TRBV2	TRBJ1-2	NA	CASSGTGGAGYTF	TGTGCCAGCAGTGGGACAGGGGGCGCGGGCTACACCTTC
NA	TRBV28	TRBJ2-5	NA	CASSFVQVQETQYF	TGTGCCAGCAGTTTCGTACAGGTTCAAGAGACCCAGTACTTC
NA	TRBV6-1	TRBJ1-5	NA	CASDFGGGSQPQHF	TGTGCCAGCGATTTCGGGGGGGGGAGCCAGCCCCAGCATTTT
NA	TRBV6-6	TRBJ1-2	NA	CASSHANYGYTF	TGTGCCAGCAGTCACGCTAACTATGGCTACACCTTC
TRBD2	TRBV18	TRBJ2-7	NA	CASSPPSGRDSSYEQYF	TGTGCCAGCTCACCACCTAGCGGGAGGGATAGCTCCTACGAGCAGTACTTC
NA	TRBV27	TRBJ2-5	NA	CASSFSGQETQYF	TGTGCCAGCAGTTTCTCAGGCCAAGAGACCCAGTACTTC